These T cell receptor beta chains were read from a single sample in a study of blood T cell repertoires in COVID-19. The method was immunoSEQ multiplex PCR; TCRdb's version includes in-frame clones alone and lacks a portion of them. The table lists 360,000 or so clones, 90% of them singletons. Sample: peripheral blood. The receptors stem from a young man with active or convalescent COVID-19. Both conserved end residues are part of each CDR3.

V: TRBV7-2; CDR3: CASSFGGYNSPLHF
V: TRBV6-6; CDR3: CASSLAPGGSNTEAFF
V: TRBV7-8; CDR3: CASSSAGQTSLQLSNQPQHF
V: TRBV5-4; CDR3: CASSLSRTGGDGYTF
V: TRBV6-2/TRBV6-3; CDR3: CASSYLPVSGGARADTQYF
V: TRBV2; CDR3: CASSSYNTDTQYF
V: TRBV7-3; CDR3: CASSPTGTSGYNEQFF
V: TRBV7-3; CDR3: CASSLTGRPGSPLHF
V: TRBV18; CDR3: CASSPRDMNTEAFF
V: TRBV3-1/TRBV3-2; CDR3: CASSQDNGGNNEQFF
V: TRBV24-1; CDR3: CATSDPTGDGYTF
V: TRBV5-1; CDR3: CASGETGSFGEKLFF
V: TRBV27; CDR3: CASSSALFTQGGRYF
V: TRBV4-2; CDR3: CASSQVGTTGELFF
V: TRBV3-1/TRBV3-2; CDR3: CASSQDLAGGLYQETQYF
V: TRBV27; CDR3: CASSLRGGGYTF
V: TRBV15; CDR3: CATSRDVQGMETQYF
V: TRBV5-6; CDR3: CASSLMDGRDPFHF
V: TRBV5-1; CDR3: CASSPTHREQENTIYF
V: TRBV7-3; CDR3: CASSLGGRTGELFF
V: TRBV4-2; CDR3: CASSQGGGAGQPQHF
V: TRBV15; CDR3: CATNSQGPYNEQFF
V: TRBV18; CDR3: CASSPRDRGTNGYTF
V: TRBV28; CDR3: CASSLLGGSREQYF
V: TRBV6-4; CDR3: CASSVSGETGELFF
V: TRBV5-6; CDR3: CASRLAGRQNTEAFF
V: TRBV5-1; CDR3: CASSSHTDTQYF
V: TRBV24-1; CDR3: CATQSAPQANTGELFF
V: TRBV24-1; CDR3: CATSDPGLSYEQYF
V: TRBV6-5; CDR3: CAITTRGNTIYF
V: TRBV28; CDR3: CASRYDTGARVNEKLFF
V: TRBV14; CDR3: CASSQWTGATDTQYF
V: TRBV7-6; CDR3: CASSSGQGGSYNEQFF
V: TRBV19; CDR3: CASSNGQSSYNEQFF
V: TRBV3-1/TRBV3-2; CDR3: CASSRLAGDDTQYF
V: TRBV4-2; CDR3: CASSQDPGRVGEKLFF
V: TRBV7-2; CDR3: CASSLLPGVSYNEQFF
V: TRBV2; CDR3: CASSPQGAPGDTQYF
V: TRBV19; CDR3: CASSIVLAGGQFYEQYF
V: TRBV2; CDR3: CASSEVVPVQQYF
V: TRBV27; CDR3: CASSLRGWNQPQHF
V: TRBV7-8; CDR3: CASSGQTGNTIYF
V: TRBV6-5; CDR3: CASSRATGHDEKLFF
V: TRBV9; CDR3: CASSVTGTNSYEQYF
V: TRBV5-1; CDR3: CASSHGQYEQYF
V: TRBV5-1; CDR3: CASSTTGGGEKLFF
V: TRBV10-3; CDR3: CAISERGAGASYEQYF
V: TRBV9; CDR3: CASSPPVADTQYF
V: TRBV27; CDR3: CASTSGANVLTF
V: TRBV7-3; CDR3: CASSDAGVWPYNEQFF
V: TRBV7-8; CDR3: CASSRGRDRGLEAFF
V: TRBV7-2; CDR3: CASSSRIQDRRIQETQYF
V: TRBV19; CDR3: CASSLDRGYNEQFF
V: TRBV14; CDR3: CASSQYDSKFYNEQFF
V: TRBV7-9; CDR3: CASSPRKQTNTEAFF
V: TRBV7-8; CDR3: CASSWAGARQPQHF
V: TRBV28; CDR3: CASTYGGMNTEAFF
V: TRBV28; CDR3: CASSRPAGPLGTLHF
V: TRBV18; CDR3: CASSPPKGGQGNQPQHF